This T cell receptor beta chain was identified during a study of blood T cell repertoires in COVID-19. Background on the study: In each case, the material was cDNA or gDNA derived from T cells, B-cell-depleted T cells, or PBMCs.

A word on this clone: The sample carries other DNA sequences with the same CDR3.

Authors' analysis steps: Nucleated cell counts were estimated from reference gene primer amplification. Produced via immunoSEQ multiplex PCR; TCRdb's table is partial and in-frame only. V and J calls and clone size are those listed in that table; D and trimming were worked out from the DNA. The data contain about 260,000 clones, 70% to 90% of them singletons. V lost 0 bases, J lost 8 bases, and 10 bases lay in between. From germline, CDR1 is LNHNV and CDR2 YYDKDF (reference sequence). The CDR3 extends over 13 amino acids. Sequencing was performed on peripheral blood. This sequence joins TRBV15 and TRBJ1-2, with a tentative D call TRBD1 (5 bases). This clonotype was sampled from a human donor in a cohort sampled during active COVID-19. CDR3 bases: TGTGCCACCAGCAGAGATTCCGGGGGGGGCTACACCTTC. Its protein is CATSRDSGGGYTF.